The following is a T cell receptor (beta chain) sequence with its context. Its specificity is not known. Isolated RNA was reverse transcribed in full, so expressed TCRB transcripts were sequenced. The read count averaged around 3.6 million across naive, central memory and regulatory T cell samples. The table came from immunoSEQ multiplex PCR; TCRdb's copy has only in-frame clones and leaves some out. Counted here are under 150,000 clones, less than 9% occurring once; the ten biggest clones make up under 1.5%. The CDR3 length is 13 residues. The germline V gene has CDR1 SGHTA and CDR2 FQGTGA. V dropped 5 bases and J dropped 5; count of bases not matched to a gene: 3. This entry belongs to a study of beta chain features in type 1 diabetes. General observations from the study: The study left unresolved whether HLA type influences TCRB rearrangement. Lower insertion and higher deletion counts appeared at VDJ junctions in type 1 diabetes patients.

Isolation of CD4+ naive, central memory, regulatory and stem cell-like memory cells was achieved by sorting via CD45RO/CCR7/CD25/CD127/CD95/CD27. The chain links TRBV7-3 to TRBJ2-5; 9 bases align to TRBD1. This clonotype originated in a woman aged 25-40 years in good health. The sequenced sample was central memory CD4+ T cells from blood. The CDR3 region has the DNA TGTGCCAGCAGCCATGACAGGGGGGAGACCCAGTACTTC. It encodes CASSHDRGETQYF. The full variable domain, with the rest looked up from reference TRBV7-3 and TRBJ2-5, is GAGVSQTPSNKVTEKGKYVELRCDPISGHTALYWYRQSLGQGPEFLIYFQGTGAADDSGLPNDRFFAVRPEGSVSTLKIQRTERGDSAVYLCASSHDRGETQYFGPGTRLLVL.